Following are 17 T cell receptor beta chains from one sample sequenced in a study of cytomegalovirus exposure and HLA in healthy donors. The PCR employed 60 Vbeta primers together with 13 Jbeta primers. Clones were sequenced by immunoSEQ multiplex PCR, and TCRdb holds only the in-frame ones, with some missing. Here the sample spans about 96,000 clones, under 85% being singletons. Material: PBMCs. Receptors originate from a woman aged 65 to 85 in good health and CMV-seropositive.

The chain employs TRBV9 and TRBJ2-7, with 9 nucleotides matching TRBD2. The junction had 4 bases not matched to a gene; V was cut back by 4 bases and J by 2 bases. Germline V CDR1 and CDR2: SGDLS, YYNGEE. This CDR3 has 14 residues. CDR3: CASSQAGGTYEQYF. CDR3 nucleotides: TGTGCCAGCAGCCAAGCGGGGGGAACCTACGAGCAGTACTTC.

The V gene is TRBV4-1, the J gene TRBJ2-5; tentatively, D is TRBD1 (5 bases). Trimming took off 5 bases at V and 5 bases at J, with 15 bases between the two ends. This CDR3 is 14 amino acids long. CDR1 MGHRA and CDR2 YSYEKL come from the germline V gene. The CDR3 loop reads CASSSVGAVETQYF. DNA of the CDR3: TGCGCCAGCAGCTCCGTTGGGGCCGTGGAGACCCAGTACTTC.

V and J are TRBV7-2 and TRBJ2-2, with D possibly TRBD1 on 6 matching bases. The CDR3 loop spans 15 amino acids. V shed 4 bases and J shed 3 bases, with 12 bases lying between them. Per the germline V gene, CDR1 is SGHTA and CDR2 is FQGNSA. The CDR3 is CASSYRDTYTGELFF. CDR3 bases: TGTGCCAGCAGCTACCGGGACACATACACCGGGGAGCTGTTTTTT.

In DNA form, the CDR3 reads TGTGCCAGCAGTACACCGGGACAGGGTATTTCTGGCTACACCTTC. This sequence encodes CASSTPGQGISGYTF. This rearrangement joins TRBV6-5 to TRBJ1-2, with 9 bases that match TRBD1. From germline, CDR1 is MNHEY and CDR2 SVGAGI. This CDR3 spans 15 amino acids. The junction had 11 bases not matched to a gene; V was cut back by 5 bases and J by 7 bases.

A remark on this clone: An end of the junction does not agree with germline; a read error may underlie this. The V call is TRBV7-7, the J call TRBJ2-3, with 7 positions matching TRBD1. This CDR3 has 18 residues. Germline V gene lookup returns CDR1 SSHAT and CDR2 FNYEAQ (reference sequence). The CDR3 is CASSLGAGTVLSTDTQYF. The DNA for the CDR3 is TGTGCTAGCAGCTTAGGGGCCGGGACAGTTCTTAGCACAGATACGCAGTATTTT.

V is TRBV2 and J is TRBJ2-5; 8 bases are a match to TRBD1. The end of the DNA fits TRBJ2-7 better, so the J call may be wrong. The CDR3 totals 13 residues. Germline V gene sequence: CDR1 SNHLY, CDR2 FYNNEI. CDR3 sequence: CASKRTGTYEQYF. The DNA for the CDR3 is TGTGCCAGCAAGCGGACAGGGACCTACGAGCAGTACTTC.

As for this clone: A junction end diverges from the germline sequence, so it may reflect a read error. In the same sample, other DNA sequences code for this CDR3. This chain joins TRBV9 and TRBJ2-2; a weak D match, TRBD2 (6 bases). CDR1 SGDLS and CDR2 YYNGEE come from the germline V gene. The CDR3 has 15 amino acids. Here the CDR3 DNA reads TGTGCCAGCAGCGTAGGGACCCTACTAGCCGGGGAGCTGTTCTTT. Protein product: CASSVGTLLAGELFF.

This chain joins TRBV5-1 and TRBJ2-2; D perhaps matches TRBD2 (5 bases). The CDR3 loop spans 17 amino acids. V shed 4 bases and J shed 7 bases, with 23 bases lying between them. In germline, CDR1 is SGHRS, CDR2 YFSETQ. The CDR3 bases are TGCGCCAGCAGCCTTTCCTTGGCGGGCCGGCGACTCGGGGAGCTGTTTTTT. Amino acids: CASSLSLAGRRLGELFF.

This chain links TRBV23-1 with TRBJ1-5; D gene ambiguous. TRBV23-1 is an ORF for which the function is uncertain. This CDR3 is built from 16 residues. V lost 0 bases, J lost 2 bases, and 11 bases lay in between. As DNA, the CDR3 is TGCGCCAGCAGTCAATCGACTCCTGACGGCAATCAGCCCCAGCATTTT. Residues: CASSQSTPDGNQPQHF.

CDR3 bases: TGTGCCAGCAGTTCGACTAGCGGGAGGGGGTCCTACAATGAGCAGTTCTTC. Translating it yields CASSSTSGRGSYNEQFF. V and J are TRBV11-2 and TRBJ2-1, with 14 bases fitting TRBD2. Germline CDR1 reads SGHAT; CDR2 reads FQNNGV. The CDR3 has 17 amino acids. Unmatched junction bases numbered 5, after V lost 6 bases and J lost 1 base.

Concerning this clone itself: One end of the junction does not line up with germline, which may come from a read error. CDR3 sequence (DNA): TGTGCTAGCAGCCTCAACAGGAACACTGAAGCTTTCTTT. Protein sequence: CASSLNRNTEAFF. The chain combines TRBV7-7 with TRBJ1-1, with D unresolved. The CDR3 runs 13 residues. Germline V gene sequence: CDR1 SSHAT, CDR2 FNYEAQ (reference sequence).

The chain recombines TRBV29-1 with TRBJ2-1, with D possibly matching TRBD1 (7 bases). Trimming removed 1 base at V and 6 bases at J, with 16 bases between. The CDR3 consists of 15 residues. Germline V gene lookup returns CDR1 SQVTM and CDR2 ANQGSEA. The CDR3 sequence is CSVEGRGPQGNEQFF. The CDR3, as DNA: TGCAGCGTTGAAGGGAGGGGGCCGCAGGGCAATGAGCAGTTCTTC.

This clone appeared a few times. V usage is TRBV18 and J usage is TRBJ1-5; the match to TRBD1 covers 8 bases. The ends lost 6 bases at V and 9 bases at J; junction bases unmatched: 16. Germline CDR1 KGHSH, CDR2 LQKENI. The CDR3 sequence is 16 residues long. The CDR3 is CASSPGTGGNFWPQHF. Written as DNA, the CDR3 is TGTGCCAGCTCGCCTGGGACAGGTGGGAATTTTTGGCCCCAGCATTTT.

The chain uses TRBV30 and TRBJ2-7; 8 bases map to TRBD2. This CDR3 comprises 15 residues. The J segment lost 4 bases and the V segment lost 3 bases, leaving 11 bases of the junction unmatched. CDR1 is GTSNPN and CDR2 is SVGIG in the germline V gene (reference sequence). CDR3 sequence (DNA): TGTGCCTGGAGGACGATTAGCGGGATGGGGTACGAGCAGTACTTC. Encoded protein: CAWRTISGMGYEQYF.

In its sample, this clone was seen once. The rearrangement links TRBV5-4 to TRBJ1-1; 8 bases match TRBD1. Trimming removed 4 bases from V and 8 bases from J; junction bases left unmatched: 13. Germline assignment: CDR1 SGHNT and CDR2 YYREEE (reference sequence). The CDR3 totals 15 residues. CDR3 sequence: CASSPSRTGWREAFF. CDR3 DNA sequence: TGTGCCAGCAGCCCCAGCCGGACAGGGTGGAGAGAAGCTTTCTTT.

The V gene is TRBV7-8, the J gene TRBJ1-5, with 7 bases lining up with TRBD1. The germline gives CDR1 SGHVS, CDR2 FQNEAQ. Unmatched junction bases numbered 7, after V lost 6 bases and J lost 5 bases. This CDR3 comprises 14 residues. The CDR3 DNA reads as TGTGCCAGCAGTAGAGGGGACAGTCATCAGCCCCAGCATTTT. Translated, it gives CASSRGDSHQPQHF.

This clone has a handful of counts. This sequence joins TRBV6-5 and TRBJ2-5; 9 positions match TRBD1. Germline V CDR1 and CDR2: MNHEY, SVGAGI. CDR3 length equals 13 residues. V lost 8 bases, J lost 5 bases, and 6 bases stayed unmatched. The CDR3 DNA reads TGTGCCAGCCAGGACAGGGGAATCGAGACCCAGTACTTC. This codes for CASQDRGIETQYF.